These 27 T cell receptor beta chains were all obtained from the same sample, sequenced in a study of blood T cell repertoires in COVID-19. The data were produced by immunoSEQ multiplex PCR, yet TCRdb's version contains in-frame clones alone and is incomplete. Of under 200,000 clones listed, roughly 90% are singletons. Sequencing was carried out using peripheral blood. Receptors were obtained from a woman in her seventies with acute or convalescent COVID-19.

The genes are TRBV7-2 and TRBJ2-3, with 10 bases that match TRBD2. CDR1 SGHTA and CDR2 FQGNSA come from the germline V gene. After removal of 8 bases from V and 0 bases from J, the junction contained 5 bases not matched to a gene. The CDR3 totals 15 residues. DNA for the CDR3: TGTGCCAGCGCCCCAGCGGGAGGGAGCACAGATACGCAGTATTTT. The encoded protein is CASAPAGGSTDTQYF.

The chain couples TRBV4-2 to TRBJ2-1; 7 bases match TRBD2. Germline CDR1 and CDR2: LGHNA and YNFKEQ. CDR3 length: 15 amino acids. The junction had 5 bases not matched to a gene; V was cut back by 6 bases and J by 0 bases. CDR3 sequence: CASSKWGGSYNEQFF. Here the CDR3 DNA reads TGTGCCAGCAGTAAATGGGGGGGCTCCTACAATGAGCAGTTCTTC.

The chain has TRBV7-6 and TRBJ1-5; a weak D match, TRBD1 (6 bases). CDR1 and CDR2 from the germline V gene are SGHVS and FNYEAQ. Trimming removed 5 bases from V and 4 bases from J, with 18 bases in between. The CDR3 consists of 16 residues. The CDR3 protein is CASSQGPGAGNQPQHF. The DNA for the CDR3 is TGTGCCAGCAGCCAGGGGCCAGGGGCTGGTAATCAGCCCCAGCATTTT.

The J gene is TRBJ2-1, the V gene TRBV5-6; 10 nucleotides line up with TRBD2. V trimming: 0 bases; J trimming: 2 bases; junction bases outside the gene matches: 8. This CDR3 is built from 18 residues. CDR1 and CDR2 from the germline V gene are SGHDT and YYEEEE. The CDR3 DNA follows: TGTGCCAGCAGCTTGGATTCTAGCGGGGGAGAAACCTACAATGAGCAGTTCTTC. This encodes CASSLDSSGGETYNEQFF.

The rearrangement uses TRBV2 and TRBJ1-4; no clear D. Trimming cost V 5 bases and J 2 bases, with 9 bases left between them. The CDR3 runs to 14 residues. Germline CDR1 and CDR2: SNHLY and FYNNEI. DNA for the CDR3: TGTGCCAGCAGTCTGCAGAACACTAATGAAAAACTGTTTTTT. Protein product: CASSLQNTNEKLFF.

CDR3 residues: CASSIVDRESLGYTF. The CDR3 DNA is TGTGCCAGTAGTATAGTTGACAGGGAGTCACTCGGCTACACCTTC. The genes are TRBV19 and TRBJ1-2; TRBD1 matches at 7 bases. The CDR3 spans 15 residues. Germline CDR1 reads LNHDA; CDR2 reads SQIVND (reference sequence). V lost 1 base to trimming and J lost 8 bases; unmatched junction nucleotides: 10.

This clone was seen more than once but under ten times. V usage is TRBV28 and J usage is TRBJ2-1, with D tentatively TRBD2 (6 bases). The CDR3 consists of 16 residues. Looked up from germline, CDR1 is MDHEN and CDR2 is SYDVKM. Deletions cut 4 bases from V and 4 bases from J, with 17 bases between. Here the CDR3 DNA reads TGTGCCAGCAGTTCATACGCCGGGAGAACGTACAATGAGCAGTTCTTC. Encoded protein: CASSSYAGRTYNEQFF.

The CDR3 loop is CASSLATGVETQYF. CDR3 DNA: TGTGCCAGCAGCTTAGCAACAGGGGTCGAGACCCAGTACTTC. The gene calls are TRBV7-2 and TRBJ2-5; TRBD1 agrees at 7 bases. Germline trimming cut 0 bases from V and 5 bases from J; bases unmatched to any gene: 3. Germline V gives CDR1 SGHTA, CDR2 FQGNSA. CDR3 length: 14 residues.

This clone was seen a few times. The chain links TRBV5-1 to TRBJ2-2; no definite D call. From germline, CDR1 is SGHRS and CDR2 YFSETQ. The CDR3 has 15 amino acids. The V end was cut by 0 bases, the J end by 4 bases, with 10 bases between. CDR3 loop: CASSLEVASTGELFF. The CDR3 region has the DNA TGCGCCAGCAGCTTGGAAGTAGCTAGCACCGGGGAGCTGTTTTTT.

V usage is TRBV7-8 and J usage is TRBJ2-2; 10 bases line up with TRBD2. CDR1 and CDR2 (germline): SGHVS, FQNEAQ. This CDR3 has 15 residues. J gave up 4 bases and V 5 bases, and 4 bases lay outside the gene matches. The CDR3 reads CASSASGGATGELFF. CDR3 in DNA: TGTGCCAGCAGCGCCAGCGGGGGGGCCACCGGGGAGCTGTTTTTT.

V usage is TRBV19 and J usage is TRBJ2-4; weak D call: TRBD2 (6 bases). With 5 bases removed from V and 1 base from J, the gap between germline ends came to 12 bases. The CDR3 spans 15 residues. The germline V gene encodes CDR1 LNHDA and CDR2 SQIVND (reference sequence). DNA of the CDR3: TGTGCCAGTAGTCCTTGGGGGGAGGCCAAAAACATTCAGTACTTC. It specifies CASSPWGEAKNIQYF.

The genes are TRBV15 and TRBJ2-1; 9 bases are shared with TRBD2. Losses at the gene ends were 0 bases for V and 3 bases for J; bases not matched to a gene: 6. The germline V gene encodes CDR1 LNHNV and CDR2 YYDKDF (reference sequence). The length of the CDR3 is 17 residues. The CDR3 nucleotides are TGTGCCACCAGCAGAGAGGGTAGCGGGGGATTCTACAATGAGCAGTTCTTC. The encoded protein is CATSREGSGGFYNEQFF. Full variable domain (missing parts from reference TRBV15 and TRBJ2-1): DAMVIQNPRYQVTQFGKPVTLSCSQTLNHNVMYWYQQKSSQAPKLLFHYYDKDFNNEADTPDNFQSRRPNTSFCFLDIRSPGLGDTAMYLCATSREGSGGFYNEQFFGPGTRLTVL.

V gene TRBV7-2 combines with J gene TRBJ2-2; the match to TRBD1 covers 9 bases. The CDR3 has 16 amino acids. Germline CDR1 is SGHTA and CDR2 is FQGNSA. Trimming at V came to 6 bases and at J to 2 bases, leaving 7 bases not matched to a gene. This CDR3 reads CASSIQGARNTGELFF. Written as DNA, the CDR3 is TGTGCCAGCAGTATACAGGGGGCGCGTAACACCGGGGAGCTGTTTTTT.

The chain couples TRBV19 to TRBJ2-7; perhaps TRBD2 as D (5 bases). V was pared by 3 bases and J by 2 bases, with 11 bases between. Per the germline V gene, CDR1 is LNHDA and CDR2 is SQIVND (reference sequence). This CDR3 comprises 14 residues. Here the CDR3 reads CASSMSHGTYEQYF. DNA of the CDR3: TGTGCCAGTAGTATGTCTCACGGGACCTACGAGCAGTACTTC. Combining the CDR3 with reference TRBV19 and TRBJ2-7 gives the whole variable domain DGGITQSPKYLFRKEGQNVTLSCEQNLNHDAMYWYRQDPGQGLRLIYYSQIVNDFQKGDIAEGYSVSREKKESFPLTVTSAQKNPTAFYLCASSMSHGTYEQYFGPGTRLTVT.

This chain connects TRBV6-5 to TRBJ2-1; weak D call: TRBD1 (6 bases). The germline V and J ends were trimmed by 10 bases and 6 bases, with 13 bases remaining between them. CDR3 length equals 12 residues. Germline CDR1 MNHEY, CDR2 SVGAGI. The CDR3 bases are TGTGCCATTACGGGACATCTCAATGAGCAGTTCTTC. This translates into CAITGHLNEQFF.

The J gene is TRBJ2-7, the V gene TRBV11-2; the match to TRBD2 covers 7 bases. Per germline, CDR1 SGHAT and CDR2 FQNNGV. The CDR3 covers 17 residues. V gave up 5 bases and J gave up 3 bases; unmatched junction bases: 16. The chain's CDR3 is CASSPGAAGVPSYEQYF. The CDR3 DNA follows: TGTGCCAGCAGCCCAGGCGCGGCGGGAGTCCCCAGCTACGAGCAGTACTTC.

This clone was seen a handful of times. This chain uses TRBV19 with TRBJ1-1; tentative D call: TRBD1 (6 bases). The germline gives CDR1 LNHDA, CDR2 SQIVND (reference sequence). The V and J ends lost 9 bases and 3 bases respectively, with 23 bases between them. This CDR3 spans 16 amino acids. The CDR3 sequence: CASLRGGTLLHTEAFF. The CDR3 coding sequence is TGTGCCAGCCTAAGGGGGGGCACTTTGCTGCACACTGAAGCTTTCTTT.

CDR3 sequence (DNA): TGTGCCAGCAGCACCCGGAGGACGGGGAACACTGAAGCTTTCTTT. This gives the protein CASSTRRTGNTEAFF. The V gene is TRBV7-2, the J gene TRBJ1-1; the D is unclear. Trimming removed 5 bases at V and 1 base at J, with 14 bases between. CDR1 and CDR2 from the germline V gene are SGHTA and FQGNSA. The CDR3 runs 15 residues.

This rearrangement joins TRBV21-1 to TRBJ1-5; the table names TRBD1, a call not compared with the DNA. TRBV21-1 constitutes a pseudogene. The CDR3 extends over 14 amino acids. The CDR3 is CATKDRGLNQPQHF. The CDR3 nucleotides read TGTGCCACCAAAGACAGGGGGCTCAATCAGCCCCAGCATTTT.

V usage is TRBV5-1 and J usage is TRBJ2-5; 11 bases line up with TRBD2. The V and J ends lost 4 bases and 5 bases, in that order; junction bases with no gene match: 4. This CDR3 has 14 amino acids. CDR1 is SGHRS, CDR2 YFSETQ, per germline. The CDR3 DNA is TGCGCCAGCAGCACCGGGACTAGCGGTGAGACCCAGTACTTC. Protein sequence: CASSTGTSGETQYF. Based on the CDR3 plus reference TRBV5-1 and TRBJ2-5, the full variable domain is KAGVTQTPRYLIKTRGQQVTLSCSPISGHRSVSWYQQTPGQGLQFLFEYFSETQRNKGNFPGRFSGRQFSNSRSEMNVSTLELGDSALYLCASSTGTSGETQYFGPGTRLLVL.

V gene TRBV21-1 combines with J gene TRBJ1-6. TRBV21-1 is a recognized pseudogene. The CDR3 runs 17 residues. CDR3: CASSKDALSSYNSPLHF. The DNA for the CDR3 is TGTGCCAGCAGCAAAGACGCCCTTAGCTCCTATAATTCACCCCTCCACTTT.

V usage is TRBV7-3 and J usage is TRBJ1-2; 9 nucleotides align to TRBD1. Unmatched junction bases numbered 8, after V lost 5 bases and J lost 4 bases. The CDR3 consists of 15 residues. Germline V gives CDR1 SGHTA, CDR2 FQGTGA. CDR3 in DNA: TGTGCCAGCAGCCCTTCACAGGGGGCGAGCTATGGCTACACCTTC. It encodes CASSPSQGASYGYTF.

This chain uses TRBV9 with TRBJ2-7; 9 bases fit TRBD2. Germline CDR1 and CDR2: SGDLS and YYNGEE. V lost 1 base and J lost 6; bases outside the gene matches: 8. The length of the CDR3 is 15 residues. The CDR3 here is CASSVRGGAFAEQYF. CDR3 nucleotides: TGTGCCAGCAGCGTACGCGGGGGGGCCTTTGCCGAGCAGTACTTC.

V usage is TRBV5-6 and J usage is TRBJ1-2, with 8 nucleotides matching TRBD1. Germline assignment: CDR1 SGHDT and CDR2 YYEEEE. J lost 7 bases, V lost 4 bases, and 6 bases had no gene match. The CDR3 consists of 13 residues. The DNA for the CDR3 is TGTGCCAGCAGCCCCCGGACAGGGCTTGGCTACACCTTC. It yields the protein CASSPRTGLGYTF.

V gene TRBV5-1 combines with J gene TRBJ1-3; 8 nucleotides match TRBD1. The V and J ends lost 4 bases and 3 bases, in that order; junction bases with no gene match: 6. Per the germline V gene, CDR1 is SGHRS and CDR2 is YFSETQ. The CDR3 covers 15 residues. CDR3 in DNA: TGCGCCAGCAGCCGAGATGGACAGGGTGGAAACACCATATATTTT. Its translation is CASSRDGQGGNTIYF. Based on the CDR3 plus reference TRBV5-1 and TRBJ1-3, the full variable domain is KAGVTQTPRYLIKTRGQQVTLSCSPISGHRSVSWYQQTPGQGLQFLFEYFSETQRNKGNFPGRFSGRQFSNSRSEMNVSTLELGDSALYLCASSRDGQGGNTIYFGEGSWLTVV.

This chain uses TRBV29-1 with TRBJ2-1; perhaps D is TRBD1 or TRBD2 (5 bases each). CDR3 length equals 13 residues. From germline, CDR1 is SQVTM and CDR2 ANQGSEA. Trimming took off 8 bases at V and 3 bases at J, with 14 bases between the two ends. CDR3 DNA: TGCAGCTCGGGCAGGGAGATCTACAATGAGCAGTTCTTC. Amino acid sequence: CSSGREIYNEQFF.

A single count supports this clone. The rearrangement links TRBV5-1 to TRBJ1-2, with D perhaps matching TRBD1 (5 bases). The germline gives CDR1 SGHRS, CDR2 YFSETQ. The CDR3 has 14 residues. Trimming pared 4 bases from V and 8 bases from J, leaving 18 bases between. CDR3 residues: CASSLTGGVEGYTF. The CDR3 DNA is TGCGCCAGCAGCCTAACCGGAGGGGTGGAAGGCTACACCTTC.